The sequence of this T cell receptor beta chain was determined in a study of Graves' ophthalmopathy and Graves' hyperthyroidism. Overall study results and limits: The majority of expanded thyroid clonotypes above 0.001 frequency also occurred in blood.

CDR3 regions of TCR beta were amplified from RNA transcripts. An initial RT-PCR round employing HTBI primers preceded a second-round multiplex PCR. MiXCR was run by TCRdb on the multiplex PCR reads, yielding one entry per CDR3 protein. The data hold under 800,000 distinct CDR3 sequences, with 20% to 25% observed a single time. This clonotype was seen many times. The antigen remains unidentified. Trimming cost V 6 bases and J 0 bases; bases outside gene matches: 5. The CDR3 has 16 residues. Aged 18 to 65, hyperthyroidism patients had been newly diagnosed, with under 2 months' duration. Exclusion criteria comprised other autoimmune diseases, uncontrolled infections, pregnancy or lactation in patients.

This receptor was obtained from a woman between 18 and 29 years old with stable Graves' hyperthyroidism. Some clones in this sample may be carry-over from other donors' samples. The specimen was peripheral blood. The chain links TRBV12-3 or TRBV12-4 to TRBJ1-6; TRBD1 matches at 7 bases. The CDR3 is CASRTRQGSYNSPLHF. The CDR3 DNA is TGTGCCAGCAGAACGAGACAGGGCTCCTATAATTCACCCCTCCACTTT.